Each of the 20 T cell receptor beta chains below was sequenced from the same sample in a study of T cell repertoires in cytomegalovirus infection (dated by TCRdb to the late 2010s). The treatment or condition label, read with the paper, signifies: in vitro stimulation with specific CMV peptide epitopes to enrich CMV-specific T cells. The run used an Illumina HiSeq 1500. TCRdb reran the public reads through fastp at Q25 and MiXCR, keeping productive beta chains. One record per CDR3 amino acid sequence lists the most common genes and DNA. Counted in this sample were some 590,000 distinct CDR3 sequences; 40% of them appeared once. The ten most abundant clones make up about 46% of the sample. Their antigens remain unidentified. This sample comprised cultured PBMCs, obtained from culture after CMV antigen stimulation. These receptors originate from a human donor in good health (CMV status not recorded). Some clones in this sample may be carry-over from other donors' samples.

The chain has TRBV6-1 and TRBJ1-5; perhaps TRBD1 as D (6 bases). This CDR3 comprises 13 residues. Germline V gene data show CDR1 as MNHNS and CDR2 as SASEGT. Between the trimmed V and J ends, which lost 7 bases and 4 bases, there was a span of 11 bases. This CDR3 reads CASMGGQNQPQHF. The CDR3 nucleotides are TGTGCCAGCATGGGGGGGCAGAATCAGCCCCAGCATTTT.

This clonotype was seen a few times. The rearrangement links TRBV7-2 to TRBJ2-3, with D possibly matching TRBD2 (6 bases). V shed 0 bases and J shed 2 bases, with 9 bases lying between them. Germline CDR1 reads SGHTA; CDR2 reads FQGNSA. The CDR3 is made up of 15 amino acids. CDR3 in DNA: TGTGCCAGCAGCTTAGCGCGACTAGTCACAGATACGCAGTATTTT. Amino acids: CASSLARLVTDTQYF.

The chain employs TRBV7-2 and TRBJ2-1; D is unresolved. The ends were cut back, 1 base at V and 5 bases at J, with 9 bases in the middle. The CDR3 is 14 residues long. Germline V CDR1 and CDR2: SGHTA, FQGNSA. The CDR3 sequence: CASSLGRTNNEQFF. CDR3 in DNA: TGTGCCAGCAGCTTAGGCCGGACGAACAATGAGCAGTTCTTC.

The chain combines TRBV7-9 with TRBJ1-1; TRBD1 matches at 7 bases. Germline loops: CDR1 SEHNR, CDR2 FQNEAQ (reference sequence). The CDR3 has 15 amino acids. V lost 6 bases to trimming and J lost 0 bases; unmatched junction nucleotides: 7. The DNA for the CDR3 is TGTGCCAGCAGTTTCACAGGGGCGATGAACACTGAAGCTTTCTTT. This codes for CASSFTGAMNTEAFF.

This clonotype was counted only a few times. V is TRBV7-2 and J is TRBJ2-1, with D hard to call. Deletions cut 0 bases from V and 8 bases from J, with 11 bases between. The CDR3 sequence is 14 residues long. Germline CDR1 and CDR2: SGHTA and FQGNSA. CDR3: CASSLAGSLHEQFF. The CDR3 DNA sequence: TGTGCCAGCAGCTTAGCGGGCAGCTTGCATGAGCAGTTCTTC.

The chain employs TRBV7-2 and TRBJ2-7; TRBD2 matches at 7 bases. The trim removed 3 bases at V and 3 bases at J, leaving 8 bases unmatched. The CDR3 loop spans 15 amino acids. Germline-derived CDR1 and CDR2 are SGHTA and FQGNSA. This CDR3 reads CASSFSSSGVYEQYF. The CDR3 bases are TGTGCCAGCAGCTTTTCGTCTAGCGGAGTCTACGAGCAGTACTTC.

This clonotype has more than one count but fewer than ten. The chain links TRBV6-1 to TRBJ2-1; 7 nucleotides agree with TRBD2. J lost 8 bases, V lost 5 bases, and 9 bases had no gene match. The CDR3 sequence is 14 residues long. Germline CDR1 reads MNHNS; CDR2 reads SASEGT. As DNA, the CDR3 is TGTGCCAGCAGTCCTCAATCTGGGGGGGATGAGCAGTTCTTC. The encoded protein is CASSPQSGGDEQFF.

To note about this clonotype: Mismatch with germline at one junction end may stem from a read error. CDR3 in amino acids: CASSLETVGYGYTF. CDR3 bases: TGTGCCAGCAGCTTGGAGACAGTGGGGTATGGCTACACCTTC. The chain combines TRBV5-3 with TRBJ1-2, with D possibly matching TRBD1 (5 bases). TRBV5-3 is known as an ORF, though its function is uncertain. The CDR3 runs 14 residues.

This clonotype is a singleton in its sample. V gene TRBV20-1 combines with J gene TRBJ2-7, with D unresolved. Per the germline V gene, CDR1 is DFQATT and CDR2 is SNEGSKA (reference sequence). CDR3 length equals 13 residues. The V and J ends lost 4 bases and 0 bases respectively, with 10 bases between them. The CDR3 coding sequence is TGCAGTGCTAAGCAACTCACCTCCTACGAGCAGTACTTC. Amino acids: CSAKQLTSYEQYF.

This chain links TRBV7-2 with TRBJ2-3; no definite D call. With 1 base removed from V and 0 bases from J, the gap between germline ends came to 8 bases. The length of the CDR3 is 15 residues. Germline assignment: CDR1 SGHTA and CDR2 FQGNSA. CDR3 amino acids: CASSLVVFSTDTQYF. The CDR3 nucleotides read TGTGCCAGCAGCTTAGTAGTTTTTAGCACAGATACGCAGTATTTT.

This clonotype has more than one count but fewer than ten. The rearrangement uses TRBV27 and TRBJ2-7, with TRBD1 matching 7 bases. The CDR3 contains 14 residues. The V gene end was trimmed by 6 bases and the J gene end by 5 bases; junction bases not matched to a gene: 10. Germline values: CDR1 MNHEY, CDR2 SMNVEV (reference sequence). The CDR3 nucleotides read TGTGCCAGCAGCCCAGGGGACAGTTATAACGAGCAGTACTTC. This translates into CASSPGDSYNEQYF.

CDR3 bases: TGTGCCATCAGGAGCTCCTATAATTCACCCCTCCACTTT. Translating it yields CAIRSSYNSPLHF. The V call is TRBV10-3, the J call TRBJ1-6; no definite D call. Per germline, CDR1 ENHRY and CDR2 SYGVKD. The V gene lost 6 bases and the J gene lost 0 bases, with 3 bases spanning the gap. This CDR3 spans 13 amino acids.

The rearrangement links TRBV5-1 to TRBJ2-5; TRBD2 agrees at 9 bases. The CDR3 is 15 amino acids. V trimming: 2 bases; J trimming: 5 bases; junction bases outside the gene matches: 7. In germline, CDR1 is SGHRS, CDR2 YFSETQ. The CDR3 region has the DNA TGCGCCAGCAGCTTAGGCGGGGGGGATGCGGAGACCCAGTACTTC. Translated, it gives CASSLGGGDAETQYF. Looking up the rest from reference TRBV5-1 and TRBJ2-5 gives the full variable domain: KAGVTQTPRYLIKTRGQQVTLSCSPISGHRSVSWYQQTPGQGLQFLFEYFSETQRNKGNFPGRFSGRQFSNSRSEMNVSTLELGDSALYLCASSLGGGDAETQYFGPGTRLLVL.

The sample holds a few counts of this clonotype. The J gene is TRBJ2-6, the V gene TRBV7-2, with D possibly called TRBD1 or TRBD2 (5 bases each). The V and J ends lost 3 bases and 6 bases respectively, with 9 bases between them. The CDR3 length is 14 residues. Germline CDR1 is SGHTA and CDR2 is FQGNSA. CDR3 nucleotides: TGTGCCAGCAGCTTGGGACGCAAGGCCAACGTCCTGACTTTC. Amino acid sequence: CASSLGRKANVLTF.

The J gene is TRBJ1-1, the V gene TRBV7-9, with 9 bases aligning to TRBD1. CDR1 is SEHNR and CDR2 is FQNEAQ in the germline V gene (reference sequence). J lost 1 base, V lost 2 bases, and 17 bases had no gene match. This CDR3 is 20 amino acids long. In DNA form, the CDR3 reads TGTGCCAGCAGCTTACCACTGGACAGGGGAAGGAGGGGTAAGAACACTGAAGCTTTCTTT. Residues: CASSLPLDRGRRGKNTEAFF.

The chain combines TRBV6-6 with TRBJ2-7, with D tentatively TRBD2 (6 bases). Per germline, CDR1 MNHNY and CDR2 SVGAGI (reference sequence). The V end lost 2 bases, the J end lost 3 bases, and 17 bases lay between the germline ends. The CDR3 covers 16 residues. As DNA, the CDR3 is TGTGCCAGCAGTTACACCCCCGGGGAGGTTAGCTACGAGCAGTACTTC. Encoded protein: CASSYTPGEVSYEQYF.

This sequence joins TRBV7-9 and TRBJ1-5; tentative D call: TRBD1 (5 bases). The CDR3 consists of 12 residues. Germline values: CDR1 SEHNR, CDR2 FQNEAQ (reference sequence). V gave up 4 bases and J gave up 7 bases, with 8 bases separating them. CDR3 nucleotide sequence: TGTGCCAGCAGCTCAGACAGCCAGCCCCAGCATTTT. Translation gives CASSSDSQPQHF.

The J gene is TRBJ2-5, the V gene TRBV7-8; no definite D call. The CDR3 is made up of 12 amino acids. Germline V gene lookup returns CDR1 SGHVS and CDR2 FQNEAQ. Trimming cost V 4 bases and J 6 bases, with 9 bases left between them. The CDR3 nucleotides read TGTGCCAGCAGCTACCCTCGGAAGACCCAGTACTTC. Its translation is CASSYPRKTQYF.

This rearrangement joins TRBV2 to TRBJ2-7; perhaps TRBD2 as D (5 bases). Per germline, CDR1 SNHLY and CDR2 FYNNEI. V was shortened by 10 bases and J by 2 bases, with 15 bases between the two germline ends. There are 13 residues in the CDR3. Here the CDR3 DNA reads TGTGCCACAACAACTAGTCCACCCTACGAGCAGTACTTC. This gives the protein CATTTSPPYEQYF.

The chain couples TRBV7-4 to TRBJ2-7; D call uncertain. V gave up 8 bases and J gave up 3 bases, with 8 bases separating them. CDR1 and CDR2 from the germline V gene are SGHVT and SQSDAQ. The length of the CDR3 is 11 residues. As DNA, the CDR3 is TGTGCCAGCGGGGTCCACTACGAGCAGTACTTC. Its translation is CASGVHYEQYF.